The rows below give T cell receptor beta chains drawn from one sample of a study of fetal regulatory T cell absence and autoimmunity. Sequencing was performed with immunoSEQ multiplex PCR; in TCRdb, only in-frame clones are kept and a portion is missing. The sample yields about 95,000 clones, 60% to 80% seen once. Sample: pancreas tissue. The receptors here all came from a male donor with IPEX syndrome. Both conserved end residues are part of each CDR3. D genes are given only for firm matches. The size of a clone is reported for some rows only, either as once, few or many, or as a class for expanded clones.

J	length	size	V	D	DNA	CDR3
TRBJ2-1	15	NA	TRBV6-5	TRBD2	TGTGCCAGCAGTTACAGCGGGGAGTCCTACAATGAGCAGTTCTTC	CASSYSGESYNEQFF
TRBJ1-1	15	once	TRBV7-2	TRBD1	TGTGCCAGCAGCTTAGTTCCGGGACAGGGGAGGGAAGCTTTCTTT	CASSLVPGQGREAFF
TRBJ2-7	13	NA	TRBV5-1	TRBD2	TGCGCCAGCAGCTTGCGGGAGGGCTACGAGCAGTACTTC	CASSLREGYEQYF
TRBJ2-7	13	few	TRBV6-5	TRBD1	TGTGCCAGCAGCCGGGACAGGTCCTACGAGCAGTACTTC	CASSRDRSYEQYF
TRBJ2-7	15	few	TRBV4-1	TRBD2	TGCGCCAGCAGCCAAGATCCCGGGACTAGCTACGAGCAGTACTTC	CASSQDPGTSYEQYF
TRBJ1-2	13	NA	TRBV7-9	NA	TGTGCCAGCAGCCCGAGATTACAATACGGCTACACCTTC	CASSPRLQYGYTF
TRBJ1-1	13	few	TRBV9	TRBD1	TGTGCCAGCAGCGTCGGACAGGGCACTGAAGCTTTCTTT	CASSVGQGTEAFF
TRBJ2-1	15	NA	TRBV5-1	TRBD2	TGCGCCAGCAGCTGGATACTAGCGGGAGCGGATGAGCAGTTCTTC	CASSWILAGADEQFF
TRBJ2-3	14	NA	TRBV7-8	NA	TGTGCCAGCATCGCTATCGGGACTACAGATACGCAGTATTTT	CASIAIGTTDTQYF
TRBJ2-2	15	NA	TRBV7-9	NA	TGTGCCAGCAGCTTAGCGGGAGATCACACCGGGGAGCTGTTTTTT	CASSLAGDHTGELFF
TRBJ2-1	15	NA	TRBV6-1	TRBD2	TGTGCCAGCAGTCCCGGACTAGCGGCCTACAATGAGCAGTTCTTC	CASSPGLAAYNEQFF
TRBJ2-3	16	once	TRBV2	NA	TGTGCCAGCAGTGACACCAGGGAACGGCACACAGATACGCAGTATTTT	CASSDTRERHTDTQYF
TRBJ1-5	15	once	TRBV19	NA	TGTGCCAGTAGTATAGACAGGGCCGGAAATCAGCCCCAGCATTTT	CASSIDRAGNQPQHF
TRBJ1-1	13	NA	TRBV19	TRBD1	TGTGCCAGTAGAAGGACAGGGCCCACTGAAGCTTTCTTT	CASRRTGPTEAFF
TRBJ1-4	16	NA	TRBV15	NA	TGTGCCACCAGCAGGGGGGAGGGGGGCTTTAATGAAAAACTGTTTTTT	CATSRGEGGFNEKLFF
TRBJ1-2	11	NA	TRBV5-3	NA	TGTGCCAGAAGCTTGGGTTTTGGCTACACCTTC	CARSLGFGYTF
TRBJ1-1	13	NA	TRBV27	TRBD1	TGTGCCAGCTCCAAGCCAGGGGGCACTGAAGCTTTCTTT	CASSKPGGTEAFF
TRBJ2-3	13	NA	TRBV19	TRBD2	TGTCCCCGGCGGGGGGCGAGCACAGATACGCAGTATTTT	CPRRGASTDTQYF
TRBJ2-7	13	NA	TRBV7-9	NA	TGTGCCAGCAGCTCGGACAGCTCCTACGAGCAGTACTTC	CASSSDSSYEQYF
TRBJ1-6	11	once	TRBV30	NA	TGTGCCTGTAGCAGGAATTCACCCCTCCACTTT	CACSRNSPLHF
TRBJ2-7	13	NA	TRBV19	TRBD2	TGTGCCAGTAGTATAGCCCGGGGGGGCGAGCAGTACTTC	CASSIARGGEQYF
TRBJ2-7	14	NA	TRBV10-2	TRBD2	TGCGCCAGCAGTGAAGAGCGGGGGGCCTACGAGCAGTACTTC	CASSEERGAYEQYF
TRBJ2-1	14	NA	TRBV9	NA	TGTGCCAGCAGCGGTTCGGGGACCTACAATGAGCAGTTCTTC	CASSGSGTYNEQFF
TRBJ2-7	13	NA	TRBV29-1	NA	TGCAGCGTTGTAGGGGGGGTCGGCTACGAGCAGTACTTC	CSVVGGVGYEQYF
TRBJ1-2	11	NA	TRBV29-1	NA	TGCAGCGTGAGGGAGAGGGGGGGCTACACCTTC	CSVRERGGYTF
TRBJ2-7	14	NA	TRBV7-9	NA	TGTGCCAGCAGCTTAGGGGGTAGGACCTACGAGCAGTACTTC	CASSLGGRTYEQYF